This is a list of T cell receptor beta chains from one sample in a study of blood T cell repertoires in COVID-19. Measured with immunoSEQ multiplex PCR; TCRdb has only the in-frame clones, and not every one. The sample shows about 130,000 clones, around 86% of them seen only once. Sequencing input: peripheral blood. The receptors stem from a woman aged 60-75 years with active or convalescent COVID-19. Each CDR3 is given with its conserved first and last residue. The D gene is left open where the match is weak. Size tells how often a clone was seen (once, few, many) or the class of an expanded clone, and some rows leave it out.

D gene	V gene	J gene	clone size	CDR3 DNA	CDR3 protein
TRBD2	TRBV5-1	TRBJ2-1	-	TGCGCCAGCAGCTTGGATCGAGCGGGAGGGCTCGCAAGCTCCTACAATGAGCAGTTCTTC	CASSLDRAGGLASSYNEQFF
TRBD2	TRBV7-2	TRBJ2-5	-	TGTGCCAGCAGCTTCTCTAGCGGGAGAGAGACCCAGTACTTC	CASSFSSGRETQYF
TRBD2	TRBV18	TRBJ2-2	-	TGTGCCAGCTCACCACCGTTGGGTAGCGGGAAGAACACCGGGGAGCTGTTTTTT	CASSPPLGSGKNTGELFF
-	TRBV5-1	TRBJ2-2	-	TGCGCCAGCAGCCCGGGAGCAGGGAACACCGGGGAGCTGTTTTTT	CASSPGAGNTGELFF
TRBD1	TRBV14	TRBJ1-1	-	TGTGCCAGCAGCCAAGAGTCCAAAGGGGGCTGGGACACTGAAGCTTTCTTT	CASSQESKGGWDTEAFF
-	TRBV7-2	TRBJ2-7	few	TGTGCCAGCAGCCTGGGGGGATATATGTACGAGCAGTACTTC	CASSLGGYMYEQYF
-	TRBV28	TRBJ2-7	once	TGTGCCAGCAGTCCTCGGAGGACCAACTACGAGCAGTACTTC	CASSPRRTNYEQYF
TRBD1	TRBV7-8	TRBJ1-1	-	TGTGCCAGCAGCCCTGCAGGGGGACGGGACACTGAAGCTTTCTTT	CASSPAGGRDTEAFF
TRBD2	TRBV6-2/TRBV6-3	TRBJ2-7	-	TGTGCCAGCAGTTTACTAGCGGGAGCCTTCGAGCAGTACTTC	CASSLLAGAFEQYF
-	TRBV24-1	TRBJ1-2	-	TGTGCCACCAGTGATTCGGGTAAAGGGGGCTATGGCTACACCTTC	CATSDSGKGGYGYTF
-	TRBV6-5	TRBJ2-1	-	TGTGCCACGAACAGGGTAGGGCCCTACAATGAGCAGTTCTTC	CATNRVGPYNEQFF
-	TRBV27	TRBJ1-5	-	TGTGCCAGCAGTTTAATTGGGCTTGACAATCAGCCCCAGCATTTT	CASSLIGLDNQPQHF
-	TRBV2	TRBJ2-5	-	TGTGCCAGCACCCTAGGCCCAGCGGAGGGAGAGACCCAGTACTTC	CASTLGPAEGETQYF
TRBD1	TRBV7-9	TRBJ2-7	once	TGTGCCAGCAGCTCGGACAGGACCTCCTACGAGCAGTACTTC	CASSSDRTSYEQYF
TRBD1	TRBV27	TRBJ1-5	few	TGTGCCAGCAGTCCTGGGACAGTCCATCAGCCCCAGCATTTT	CASSPGTVHQPQHF
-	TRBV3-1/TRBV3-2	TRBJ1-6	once	TGTGCCAGCAGCCCACGAGGCTATAATTCACCCCTCCACTTT	CASSPRGYNSPLHF
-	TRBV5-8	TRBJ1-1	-	TGTGCCAGCAGTCCCAGGGTTCTAAACACTGAAGCTTTCTTT	CASSPRVLNTEAFF
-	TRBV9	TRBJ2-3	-	TGTGCCAGCAGCCGCGGTGGTGGCGGAGACACAGATACGCAGTATTTT	CASSRGGGGDTDTQYF
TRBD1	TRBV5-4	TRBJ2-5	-	TGTGCCAGCAGCTTTGACAGGGGGCCGTTCGAGACCCAGTACTTC	CASSFDRGPFETQYF
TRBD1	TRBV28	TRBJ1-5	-	TGTGCCAGCAGTTTTAGGGCAGGGGGTCAGCCCCAGCATTTT	CASSFRAGGQPQHF
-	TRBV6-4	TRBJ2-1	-	TGTCCGTTAGGGGTCGTCTACAATGAGCAGTTCTTC	CPLGVVYNEQFF
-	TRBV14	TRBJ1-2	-	TGTGCCAGCAGCCCAACAGGGACCTATGGCTACACCTTC	CASSPTGTYGYTF
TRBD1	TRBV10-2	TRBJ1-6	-	TGCGCCAGCTGGGGACAGGATAATTCACCCCTCCACTTT	CASWGQDNSPLHF
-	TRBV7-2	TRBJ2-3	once	TGTGCCAGCAGCTTAGTCGGCAGGGCAGATACGCAGTATTTT	CASSLVGRADTQYF
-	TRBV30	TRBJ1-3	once	TGTGCCTGGAGTGTAGGGAGGGCGTCTGGAAACACCATATATTTT	CAWSVGRASGNTIYF
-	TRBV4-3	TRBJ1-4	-	TGCGCCAGCAGCCAAGTGAAGAGAGCAGGCGAAAAACTGTTTTTT	CASSQVKRAGEKLFF
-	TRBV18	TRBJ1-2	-	TGTGCCAGCTCGCCGAGTGGGGGACAAGGACGTGGCTACACCTTC	CASSPSGGQGRGYTF
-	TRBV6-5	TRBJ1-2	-	TGTGCCAGCTGGGGGGTATTAAACTATGGCTACACCTTC	CASWGVLNYGYTF
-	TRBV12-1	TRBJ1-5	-	TGTGCCAGCAGCTTTCAAGCTTGCAATCAGCCCCAGCATTTT	CASSFQACNQPQHF
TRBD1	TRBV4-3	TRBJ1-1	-	TGCGCCAGCAGCCAAGAGACAGGGACTGAAGCTTTCTTT	CASSQETGTEAFF
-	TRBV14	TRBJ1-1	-	TGTGCCAGCAGCCCACGCCTGTCGGGAACTGAAGCTTTCTTT	CASSPRLSGTEAFF
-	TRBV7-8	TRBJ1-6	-	TGTGCCAGCAGCTTAGGCGAGGGCAGTAATTCACCCCTCCACTTT	CASSLGEGSNSPLHF
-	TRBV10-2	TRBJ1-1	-	TGCGCCAGCAGTGGACTGCGTGAAGCTTTCTTT	CASSGLREAFF
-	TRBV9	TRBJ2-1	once	TGTGCCAGCAGCGTAGCCGGGAGCAATGAGCAGTTCTTC	CASSVAGSNEQFF
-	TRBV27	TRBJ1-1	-	TGTGCCAGCAGTTTCGGGTTGAACACTGAAGCTTTCTTT	CASSFGLNTEAFF
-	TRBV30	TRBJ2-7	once	TGTGCCTGGAATCAAGGGGCGCGTTACGAGCAGTACTTC	CAWNQGARYEQYF